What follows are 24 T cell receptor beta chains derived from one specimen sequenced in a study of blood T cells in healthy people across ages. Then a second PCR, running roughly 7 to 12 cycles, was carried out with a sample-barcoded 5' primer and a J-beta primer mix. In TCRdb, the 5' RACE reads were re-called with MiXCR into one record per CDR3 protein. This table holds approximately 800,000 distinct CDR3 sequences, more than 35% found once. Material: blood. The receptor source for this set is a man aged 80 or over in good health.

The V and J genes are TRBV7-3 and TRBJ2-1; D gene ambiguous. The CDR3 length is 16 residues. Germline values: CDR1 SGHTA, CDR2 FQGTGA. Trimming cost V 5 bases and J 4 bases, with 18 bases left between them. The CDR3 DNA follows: TGTGCCAGCAGCCCCGTCGTAGGAGTACCGTACAATGAGCAGTTCTTC. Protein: CASSPVVGVPYNEQFF.

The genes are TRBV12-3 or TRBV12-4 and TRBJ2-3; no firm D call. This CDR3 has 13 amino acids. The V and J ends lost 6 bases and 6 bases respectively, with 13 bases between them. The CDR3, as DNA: TGTGCCAGCAGGGTTTCAGGAACGGATACGCAGTATTTT. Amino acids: CASRVSGTDTQYF.

The CDR3 region is CASSLGVGVSQETQYF. The DNA of the CDR3 is TGTGCCAGCAGTTTAGGGGTTGGAGTCTCACAAGAGACCCAGTACTTC. The chain uses TRBV12-3 or TRBV12-4 and TRBJ2-5; D is uncertain. Trimming shortened V by 1 base and J by 2 bases, and 14 bases separated the two germline ends. This CDR3 comprises 16 residues.

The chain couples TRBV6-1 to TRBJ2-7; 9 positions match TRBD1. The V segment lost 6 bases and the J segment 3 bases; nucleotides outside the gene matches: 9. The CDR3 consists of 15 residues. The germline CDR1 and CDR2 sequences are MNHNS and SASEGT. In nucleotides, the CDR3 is TGTGCCAGCAGGGAGGGACAGGGCGCAAACTACGAGCAGTACTTC. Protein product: CASREGQGANYEQYF.

The CDR3 region is CASSQDNLVHEQFF. CDR3 in DNA: TGTGCCAGCAGCCAAGATAATCTCGTCCATGAGCAGTTCTTC. The J gene is TRBJ2-1, the V gene TRBV14; no clear D gene. The germline V gene encodes CDR1 SGHDN and CDR2 FVKESK. This CDR3 is 14 amino acids long. Trimming left V 0 bases short and J 8 bases short, with 11 bases between.

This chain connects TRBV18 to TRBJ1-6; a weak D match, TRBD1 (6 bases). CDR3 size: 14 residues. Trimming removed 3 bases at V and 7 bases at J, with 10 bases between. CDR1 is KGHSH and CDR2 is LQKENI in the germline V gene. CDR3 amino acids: CASSPGTTNSPLHF. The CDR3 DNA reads TGTGCCAGCTCACCCGGGACAACGAATTCACCCCTCCACTTT.

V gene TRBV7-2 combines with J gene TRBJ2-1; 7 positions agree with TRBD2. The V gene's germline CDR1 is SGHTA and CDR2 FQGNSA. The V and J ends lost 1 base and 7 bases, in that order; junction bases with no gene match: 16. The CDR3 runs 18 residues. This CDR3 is CASSLGYNVLAIGNEQFF. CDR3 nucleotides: TGTGCCAGCAGCTTAGGCTACAACGTACTAGCGATAGGAAATGAGCAGTTCTTC.

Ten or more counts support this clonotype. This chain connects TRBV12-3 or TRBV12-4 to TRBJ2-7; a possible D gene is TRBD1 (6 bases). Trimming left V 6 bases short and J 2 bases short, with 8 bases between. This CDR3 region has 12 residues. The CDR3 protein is CASRRDTYEQYF. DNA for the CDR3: TGTGCCAGCAGAAGGGACACCTACGAGCAGTACTTC.

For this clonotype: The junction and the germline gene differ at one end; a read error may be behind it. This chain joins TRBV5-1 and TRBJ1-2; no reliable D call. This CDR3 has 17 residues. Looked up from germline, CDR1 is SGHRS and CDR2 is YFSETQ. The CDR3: CVSSLTSESTNPGGYTF. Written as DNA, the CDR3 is TGCGTCAGCAGCCTGACGTCAGAGTCCACTAACCCGGGTGGCTACACCTTC. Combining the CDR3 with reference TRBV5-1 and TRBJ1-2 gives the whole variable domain KAGVTQTPRYLIKTRGQQVTLSCSPISGHRSVSWYQQTPGQGLQFLFEYFSETQRNKGNFPGRFSGRQFSNSRSEMNVSTLELGDSALYLCVSSLTSESTNPGGYTFGSGTRLTVV.

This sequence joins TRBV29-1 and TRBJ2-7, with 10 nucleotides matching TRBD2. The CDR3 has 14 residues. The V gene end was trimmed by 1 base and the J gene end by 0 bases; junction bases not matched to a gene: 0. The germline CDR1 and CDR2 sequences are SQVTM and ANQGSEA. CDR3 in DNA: TGCAGCGTTGAAGGACTAGCGGGCTCCTACGAGCAGTACTTC. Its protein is CSVEGLAGSYEQYF.

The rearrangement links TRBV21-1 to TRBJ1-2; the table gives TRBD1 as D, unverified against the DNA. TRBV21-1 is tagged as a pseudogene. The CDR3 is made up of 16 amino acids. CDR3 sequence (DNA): TGTGCCAGCAGCGCCTTAAACCGGGGGAAAGGGTATGGCTACACCTTC. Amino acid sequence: CASSALNRGKGYGYTF.

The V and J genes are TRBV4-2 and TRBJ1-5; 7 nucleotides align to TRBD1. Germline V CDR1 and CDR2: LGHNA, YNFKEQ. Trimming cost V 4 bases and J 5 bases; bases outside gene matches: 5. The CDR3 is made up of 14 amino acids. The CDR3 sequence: CASSPGTDYQPQHF. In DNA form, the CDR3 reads TGTGCCAGCAGCCCGGGGACAGACTATCAGCCCCAGCATTTT.

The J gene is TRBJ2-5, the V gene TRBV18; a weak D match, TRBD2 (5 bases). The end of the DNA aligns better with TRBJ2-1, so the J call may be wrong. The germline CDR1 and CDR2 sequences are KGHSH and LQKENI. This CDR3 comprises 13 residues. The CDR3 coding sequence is TGTGCCAGCTCACCATCCTCACTAGAGACCCAGTTCTTC. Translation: CASSPSSLETQFF.

The CDR3 sequence: CASNPGSLLDGYTF. CDR3 DNA sequence: TGTGCCAGCAACCCGGGCAGCCTCTTGGACGGCTACACCTTC. This rearrangement joins TRBV12-3 or TRBV12-4 to TRBJ1-2; D remains unclear. Trimming shortened V by 7 bases and J by 8 bases, and 20 bases separated the two germline ends. CDR3 length equals 14 residues.

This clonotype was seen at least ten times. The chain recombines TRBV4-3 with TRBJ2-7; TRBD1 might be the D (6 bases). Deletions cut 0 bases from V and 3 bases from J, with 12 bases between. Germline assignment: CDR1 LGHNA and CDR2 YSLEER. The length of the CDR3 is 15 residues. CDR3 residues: CASSQDRGTIYEQYF. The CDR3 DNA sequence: TGCGCCAGCAGCCAAGACAGGGGAACCATCTACGAGCAGTACTTC.

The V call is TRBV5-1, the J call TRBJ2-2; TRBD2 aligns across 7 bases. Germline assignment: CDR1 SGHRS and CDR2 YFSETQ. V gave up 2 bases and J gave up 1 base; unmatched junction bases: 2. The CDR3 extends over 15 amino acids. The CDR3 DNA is TGCGCCAGCAGCTTCACTAGCGTGAACACCGGGGAGCTGTTTTTT. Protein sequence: CASSFTSVNTGELFF.

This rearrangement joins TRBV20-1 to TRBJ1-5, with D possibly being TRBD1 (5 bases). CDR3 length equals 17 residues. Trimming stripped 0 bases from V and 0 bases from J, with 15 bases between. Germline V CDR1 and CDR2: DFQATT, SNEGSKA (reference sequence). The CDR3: CSARDPVGGNSNQPQHF. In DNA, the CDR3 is TGCAGTGCTAGAGATCCGGTGGGGGGGAATAGCAATCAGCCCCAGCATTTT.

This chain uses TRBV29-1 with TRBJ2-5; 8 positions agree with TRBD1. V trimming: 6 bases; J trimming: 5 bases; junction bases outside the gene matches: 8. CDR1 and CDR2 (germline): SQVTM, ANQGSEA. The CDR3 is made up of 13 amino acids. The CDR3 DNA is TGCAGCGTATTAGGACAGGGCGGCGAGACCCAGTACTTC. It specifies CSVLGQGGETQYF.

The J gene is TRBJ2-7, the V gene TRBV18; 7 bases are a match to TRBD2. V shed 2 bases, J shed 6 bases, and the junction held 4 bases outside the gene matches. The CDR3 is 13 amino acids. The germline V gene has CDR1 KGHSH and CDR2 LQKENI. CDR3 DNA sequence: TGTGCCAGCTCACCAGGGGGGGGAATCGAGCAGTACTTC. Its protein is CASSPGGGIEQYF.

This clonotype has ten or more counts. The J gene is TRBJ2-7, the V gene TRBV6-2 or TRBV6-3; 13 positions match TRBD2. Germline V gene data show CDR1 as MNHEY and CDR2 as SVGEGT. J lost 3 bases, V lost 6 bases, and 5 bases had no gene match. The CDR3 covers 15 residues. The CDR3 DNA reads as TGTGCCAGCAGAGGGGGGACTAGCGGGAACTACGAGCAGTACTTC. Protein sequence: CASRGGTSGNYEQYF.

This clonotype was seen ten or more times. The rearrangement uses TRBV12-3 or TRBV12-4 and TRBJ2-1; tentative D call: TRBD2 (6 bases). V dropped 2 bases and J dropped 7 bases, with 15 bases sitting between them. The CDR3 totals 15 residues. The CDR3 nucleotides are TGTGCCAGCAGTTTACTGACTCGGGGGATGAATGAGCAGTTCTTC. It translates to CASSLLTRGMNEQFF.

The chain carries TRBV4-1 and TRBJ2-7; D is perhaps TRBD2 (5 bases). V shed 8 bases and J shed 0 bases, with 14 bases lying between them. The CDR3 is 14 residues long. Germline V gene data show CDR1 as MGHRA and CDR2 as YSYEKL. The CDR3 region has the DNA TGCGCCAGCGAGCCGAGGGATCGCTCCTACGAGCAGTACTTC. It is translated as CASEPRDRSYEQYF.

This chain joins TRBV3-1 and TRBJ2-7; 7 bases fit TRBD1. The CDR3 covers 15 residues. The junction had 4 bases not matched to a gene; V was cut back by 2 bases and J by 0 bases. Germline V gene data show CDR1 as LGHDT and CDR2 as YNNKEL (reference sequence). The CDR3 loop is CASSQLQGNSYEQYF. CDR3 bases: TGTGCCAGCAGCCAACTACAGGGGAACTCCTACGAGCAGTACTTC.

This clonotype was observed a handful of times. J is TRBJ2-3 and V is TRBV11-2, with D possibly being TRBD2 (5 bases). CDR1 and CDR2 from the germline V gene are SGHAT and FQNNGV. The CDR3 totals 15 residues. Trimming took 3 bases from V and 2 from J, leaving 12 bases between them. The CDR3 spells CASSFSGNPTDTQYF. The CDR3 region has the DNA TGTGCCAGCAGCTTTTCGGGGAATCCCACAGATACGCAGTATTTT. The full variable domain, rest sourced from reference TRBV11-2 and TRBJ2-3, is EAGVAQSPRYKIIEKRQSVAFWCNPISGHATLYWYQQILGQGPKLLIQFQNNGVVDDSQLPKDRFSAERLKGVDSTLKIQPAKLEDSAVYLCASSFSGNPTDTQYFGPGTRLTVL.